This T cell receptor (beta chain) originates from a study of response to subunit inactivated influenza vaccine. Trimming cost V 5 bases and J 3 bases; bases outside gene matches: 6. The V gene's germline CDR1 is SGHTA and CDR2 FQGNSA. This CDR3 region has 14 residues. Via MiXCR, TCRdb re-called the RT-PCR reads, giving one row per CDR3 protein. The sample lists about 540,000 distinct CDR3 sequences; roughly 23% were seen once. This sample also appeared in a second study, on T cells expressing NK-cell markers. As reported in that work: For TCR beta, cDNA was produced by 5'RACE template switching with UMIs. Underlying the TCR beta repertoires were sorted CD3+CD56+NKG2C+, CD3+CD56+NKG2C- and CD3+CD56-NKG2C+ T cells. Several experiments employed an anti-gamma-delta TCR antibody to confine sorting to alpha-beta TCR T cells. Among CD8+ T cells from six donors, dominant NKG2C+ clonotypes accounted for about 1.0-7.0%. Where several donors were concerned, these clonotypes also led the CD3+CD56-NKG2C+ fraction.

The source was CD4+ T cells sorted from PBMCs, collected 11 to 12 days after vaccination. This receptor was taken from a man between 45 and 60 years old who received an inactivated influenza vaccine. The chain couples TRBV7-2 to TRBJ1-1; 7 nucleotides align to TRBD1. The CDR3 protein is CASSRHTGDTEAFF. CDR3 DNA: TGTGCCAGCAGCCGACATACAGGGGACACTGAAGCTTTCTTT.